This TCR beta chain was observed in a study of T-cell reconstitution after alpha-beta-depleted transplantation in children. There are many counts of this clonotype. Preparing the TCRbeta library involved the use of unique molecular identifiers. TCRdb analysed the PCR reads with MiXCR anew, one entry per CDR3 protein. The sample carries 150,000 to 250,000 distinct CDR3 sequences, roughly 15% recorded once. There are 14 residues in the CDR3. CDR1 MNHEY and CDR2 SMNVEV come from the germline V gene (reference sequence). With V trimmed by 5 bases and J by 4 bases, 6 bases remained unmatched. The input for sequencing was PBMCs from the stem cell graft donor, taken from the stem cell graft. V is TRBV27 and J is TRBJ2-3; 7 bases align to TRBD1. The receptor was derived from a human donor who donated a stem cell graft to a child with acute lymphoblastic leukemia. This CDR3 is CASSRRQGADTQYF. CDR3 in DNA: TGTGCCAGCAGTCGAAGACAGGGCGCAGATACGCAGTATTTT.